This T cell receptor (beta chain) was sequenced for a study of blood T cell repertoires in COVID-19. Study-wide background: Spain, Italy and the United States supplied samples that represented acute and convalescent COVID-19. Sources were T cells, B-cell-depleted T cells, or PBMCs; the material itself was cDNA or gDNA.

Trimming shortened V by 1 base and J by 6 bases, and 12 bases separated the two germline ends. CDR3 size: 14 residues. Germline V gene sequence: CDR1 LGHNT, CDR2 FRNRAP. Authors' analysis steps: Amplification from reference gene primers served as the basis for estimated nucleated cell counts. The assay was immunoSEQ multiplex PCR, and TCRdb's table has in-frame clones only and misses some. V, J and clone size were drawn from that table, and D and trimming were deduced from the DNA. The sample shows about 170,000 clones, roughly 87% of them seen only once. Sequenced input: peripheral blood. The receptor was derived from a woman in her 50s with acute or convalescent COVID-19. This chain links TRBV12-5 with TRBJ1-2; no clear D. In DNA form, the CDR3 reads TGTGCTAGTGGTTTGGGAGGGTTGTCAAATGGCTACACCTTC. It codes for CASGLGGLSNGYTF. The variable domain in full, completed from reference TRBV12-5 and TRBJ1-2, reads DARVTQTPRHKVTEMGQEVTMRCQPILGHNTVFWYRQTMMQGLELLAYFRNRAPLDDSGMPKDRFSAEMPDATLATLKIQPSEPRDSAVYFCASGLGGLSNGYTFGSGTRLTVV.